The 18 T cell receptor beta chains below all came from one sample that was sequenced in a study of glioma-infiltrating T cells after dendritic cell vaccination. Stated time point: after dendritic cell vaccination, including at tumor progression/relapse. Clones were read by immunoSEQ multiplex PCR, and TCRdb kept only the in-frame ones, dropping some. The sample includes 55,000 to 75,000 clones, roughly 83% of them seen just once. The sample here was blood, taken after dendritic cell vaccination. The source of these receptors is a human donor with glioblastoma.

As to this clone: A read error may account for a junction end that differs from germline. This sequence joins TRBV28 and TRBJ2-1, with 9 bases lining up with TRBD1. The CDR3 runs to 15 residues. In germline, CDR1 is MDHEN, CDR2 SYDVKM. The CDR3 sequence is CASSVRQGGRVEQLF. CDR3 nucleotide sequence: TGTGCCAGCAGTGTCCGACAGGGGGGCAGGGTTGAGCAGCTCTTC.

This clone is medium-sized by share. The V call is TRBV10-3, the J call TRBJ1-5; no reliable D call. This CDR3 is built from 13 residues. V was clipped by 0 bases and J by 8 bases, with 8 bases between them. CDR1 and CDR2 from the germline V gene are ENHRY and SYGVKD. The CDR3 nucleotides are TGTGCCATCAGTGAGTCCTGGAGAGAGCCCCAGCATTTT. Translation: CAISESWREPQHF.

This chain links TRBV7-2 with TRBJ2-2, with 7 positions matching TRBD1. Losses at the gene ends were 4 bases for V and 5 bases for J; bases not matched to a gene: 10. Germline CDR1 is SGHTA and CDR2 is FQGNSA. The CDR3 length is 16 residues. The CDR3 is CASSSRSGGGTGELFF. In DNA, the CDR3 is TGTGCCAGCAGCTCACGTTCAGGGGGTGGAACCGGGGAGCTGTTTTTT.

This clone was seen a single time. As DNA, the CDR3 is TGCGCCAGCAGCTTGGAAATCAGCGGGGGGGCGCTCACCGGGGAGCTGTTTTTT. The encoded protein is CASSLEISGGALTGELFF. This chain connects TRBV5-1 to TRBJ2-2; 10 bases fit TRBD2. Germline V gene sequence: CDR1 SGHRS, CDR2 YFSETQ. With V trimmed by 0 bases and J by 4 bases, 9 bases remained unmatched. This CDR3 spans 18 amino acids.

V gene TRBV7-8 combines with J gene TRBJ2-7; D gene unclear. This CDR3 is 13 amino acids long. Per germline, CDR1 SGHVS and CDR2 FQNEAQ. V lost 1 base to trimming and J lost 6 bases, with 10 bases between them. The CDR3 region has the DNA TGTGCCAGCAGCTTAGTTTCCGGGTTCGAGCAGTACTTC. Amino acids: CASSLVSGFEQYF.

This clone was picked up one time. V gene TRBV18 combines with J gene TRBJ1-2; 7 bases are a match to TRBD1. CDR1 and CDR2 from the germline V gene are KGHSH and LQKENI. V shed 2 bases and J 4 bases; nucleotides not matched to a gene: 13. The CDR3 is made up of 17 amino acids. The CDR3 spells CASSPRDSARRGYGYTF. The CDR3 DNA reads TGTGCCAGCTCACCAAGGGACAGCGCTCGGCGAGGCTATGGCTACACCTTC.

This sequence joins TRBV6-1 and TRBJ2-7; 7 nucleotides match TRBD2. The germline V gene has CDR1 MNHNS and CDR2 SASEGT. This CDR3 has 14 residues. Germline trimming cut 2 bases from V and 3 bases from J; bases unmatched to any gene: 4. The CDR3 spells CASSEFGDYYEQYF. CDR3 bases: TGTGCCAGCAGTGAATTTGGGGACTACTACGAGCAGTACTTC.

The sample holds a few counts of this clone. The rearrangement uses TRBV21-1 and TRBJ1-1. TRBV21-1 counts as a pseudogene. This CDR3 has 13 amino acids. CDR3: CASSIPSHTEAFF. The CDR3 region has the DNA TGTGCCAGCAGCATTCCGTCCCACACTGAAGCTTTCTTT.

V gene TRBV5-8 combines with J gene TRBJ2-1; weak D call: TRBD1 (5 bases). There are 15 residues in the CDR3. Looked up from germline, CDR1 is SGHTS and CDR2 is YDEGEE. V was pared by 0 bases and J by 3 bases, with 10 bases between. DNA for the CDR3: TGTGCCAGCAGCTTGGCTCAGGGCGACTACAATGAGCAGTTCTTC. The encoded protein is CASSLAQGDYNEQFF.

The chain is built from TRBV6-6 and TRBJ1-6; D ambiguous. The V end was cut by 7 bases, the J end by 9 bases, with 16 bases between. Germline V gene lookup returns CDR1 MNHNY and CDR2 SVGAGI (reference sequence). CDR3 length: 14 residues. The CDR3 bases are TGTGCCAGCACCTCAGCGGGTTCTAGTTCACCCCTCCACTTT. This sequence encodes CASTSAGSSSPLHF.

The chain joins TRBV5-1 to TRBJ2-1; D is possibly TRBD2 (5 bases). Germline CDR1 SGHRS, CDR2 YFSETQ. The CDR3 contains 15 residues. The V end lost 0 bases, the J end lost 10 bases, and 17 bases lay between the germline ends. The CDR3 DNA is TGCGCCAGCAGCTTGGCCGGAGGTTCCTCGCGGGAGCAGTTCTTC. Translating gives CASSLAGGSSREQFF. The whole variable domain, filled in from reference TRBV5-1 and TRBJ2-1, reads KAGVTQTPRYLIKTRGQQVTLSCSPISGHRSVSWYQQTPGQGLQFLFEYFSETQRNKGNFPGRFSGRQFSNSRSEMNVSTLELGDSALYLCASSLAGGSSREQFFGPGTRLTVL.

Comments on this clone: Likely a read error: the CDR3 ends without its conserved phenylalanine or tryptophan. V gene TRBV19 combines with J gene TRBJ2-7; TRBD1 agrees at 9 bases. V gave up 4 bases and J gave up 7 bases; unmatched junction bases: 5. The CDR3 spans 13 residues. Germline lookup yields CDR1 LNHDA and CDR2 SQIVND (reference sequence). The DNA for the CDR3 is TGTGCCAGTAGTAAGGGACAGGGTATAGAGCAGTACCTC. Protein sequence: CASSKGQGIEQYL.

V usage is TRBV6-5 and J usage is TRBJ1-4, with D maybe TRBD1 (5 bases). This CDR3 comprises 14 residues. Germline V CDR1 and CDR2: MNHEY, SVGAGI. V was cut by 0 bases and J by 7 bases, with 9 bases left in between. DNA for the CDR3: TGTGCCAGCAGTTACTCTCAGGGAAGTGAAAAACTGTTTTTT. This encodes CASSYSQGSEKLFF.

The chain is built from TRBV5-4 and TRBJ1-6; tentatively, D is TRBD1 (5 bases). CDR3 length equals 14 residues. V lost 0 bases and J lost 7, with 8 bases in between. Per the germline V gene, CDR1 is SGHNT and CDR2 is YYREEE (reference sequence). CDR3 nucleotides: TGTGCCAGCAGCTTGGGACAGTTGAATTCACCCCTCCACTTT. Its translation is CASSLGQLNSPLHF. The variable domain in full, with the rest retrieved from reference TRBV5-4 and TRBJ1-6, is ETGVTQSPTHLIKTRGQQVTLRCSSQSGHNTVSWYQQALGQGPQFIFQYYREEENGRGNFPPRFSGLQFPNYSSELNVNALELDDSALYLCASSLGQLNSPLHFGNGTRLTVT.

This chain's CDR3 is CASSPGGPNTGELFF. The DNA of the CDR3 is TGTGCCAGCAGCCCGGGAGGCCCGAACACCGGGGAGCTGTTTTTT. This sequence joins TRBV7-2 and TRBJ2-2; TRBD2 agrees at 7 bases. The V segment lost 5 bases and the J segment 0 bases; nucleotides outside the gene matches: 3. Germline V gives CDR1 SGHTA, CDR2 FQGNSA. The CDR3 runs 15 residues.

Remarks on this clone: Other DNA sequences within the sample encode an identical CDR3. This chain connects TRBV19 to TRBJ2-7; 8 nucleotides line up with TRBD2. CDR3 length: 14 residues. The V gene's germline CDR1 is LNHDA and CDR2 SQIVND (reference sequence). The V and J ends lost 3 bases and 2 bases, in that order; junction bases with no gene match: 3. In nucleotides, the CDR3 is TGTGCCAGTAGTATTCGCGGGGGGACCTACGAGCAGTACTTC. This gives the protein CASSIRGGTYEQYF.

This clone was counted only a few times. V gene TRBV6-1 combines with J gene TRBJ1-1; D uncertain. Germline CDR1 and CDR2: MNHNS and SASEGT. CDR3 length: 14 residues. The germline V and J ends were trimmed by 2 bases and 5 bases, with 12 bases remaining between them. CDR3 loop: CASSESGSVTEAFF. Written as DNA, the CDR3 is TGTGCCAGCAGTGAAAGCGGGTCTGTGACTGAAGCTTTCTTT.

The chain employs TRBV7-9 and TRBJ1-2; no clear D. CDR1 and CDR2 from the germline V gene are SEHNR and FQNEAQ (reference sequence). The length of the CDR3 is 18 residues. V lost 5 bases and J 2 bases, leaving 24 bases between the germline ends. The CDR3 DNA follows: TGTGCCAGCAGCCTTCCCTTTAAGGGAGGCAAAGCGAACTATGGCTACACCTTC. Translation gives CASSLPFKGGKANYGYTF.